This TCR beta chain was identified in a study of blood T cell repertoires in COVID-19 (TCRdb year 2020). At the level of the whole study: The collaborator samples originated in the United States, Italy and Spain and spanned the acute and convalescent phases of COVID-19. The samples were drawn from two sources: the first 160 participants of the ongoing ImmuneRACE study, and 950 to 1,500 subjects contributed by 6 global collaborators. A freely available public database, intended as a resource for researchers studying the immune response to SARS-CoV-2, is where the repertoires were released. Subjects who had been exposed to COVID-19, were actively infected with it, or had recovered from it provided the deeply sampled blood TCRbeta repertoires that made up the dataset. The sample metadata nearly always contained a de-identified subject ID, COVID-19 status, age in years and sex. Where available, HLA class I and class II types were taken from metadata supplied by the sample provider and were not determined by assay-based typing. The material from the prospective study consisted of cDNA or gDNA derived from T cells, B-cell-depleted T cells, or PBMCs. General study outcomes and caveats: Clinical and demographic metadata were provided uncurated, with the amount varying by source and participant.

The immunoSEQ Assay, a bias-controlled multiplex PCR, was used to amplify TCRbeta CDR3 regions from genomic DNA. The published analysis was carried out like this. The number of nucleated cells in each sample was estimated by amplification of reference gene primers within the assay. Sequence reads were collapsed and filtered to measure the absolute abundance of every unique TCRbeta CDR3 rearrangement. Productive Simpson clonality was computed per sample as the square root of Simpson's diversity index over productive rearrangements. Here the immuneACCESS table is served through TCRdb, limited to in-frame sequences with V and J called. Missing clones are a known gap in these copies; in checked studies unresolved V genes cover under half, and the rest lacks a known reason. The D gene and trimming were derived from the DNA, and the V and J assignments and clone size from that table. The sample table records 300,000 to 450,000 clones; more than 70% of these occur just once. Roughly 3.9% of the sample comes from the top ten.

Based on the germline V gene, the CDR1 and CDR2 sequences are LGHNA and YNFKEQ. CDR3 length: 14 amino acids, cysteine to phenylalanine. Only the CDR3 part of the read is kept: 42 bases, read in frame from the first base. Between the V and J ends, shortened by 1 base and 3 bases respectively, the junction contains 7 bases. One collaborating source in Seattle enrolled patients during active infection and followed them longitudinally through the course of disease. Collaborating institutions collected whole blood in K2EDTA tubes following their own protocols. Collaborator samples were shipped for TCRbeta analysis as frozen whole blood, isolated PBMCs, or DNA extracted from either sample type. This clone appeared a few times. The specificity of this receptor is unknown. One base away there is no much larger clone; base qualities are not given.

The clonotype originates from a woman in her sixties or seventies with COVID-19, enrolled during active disease. Sequenced: peripheral blood. The V and J genes are TRBV4-2 and TRBJ1-3; no D segment can be confidently identified. The DNA is TGTGCCAGCAGCCAAGGAGATATTGGAAACACCATATATTTT. Its protein is CASSQGDIGNTIYF.